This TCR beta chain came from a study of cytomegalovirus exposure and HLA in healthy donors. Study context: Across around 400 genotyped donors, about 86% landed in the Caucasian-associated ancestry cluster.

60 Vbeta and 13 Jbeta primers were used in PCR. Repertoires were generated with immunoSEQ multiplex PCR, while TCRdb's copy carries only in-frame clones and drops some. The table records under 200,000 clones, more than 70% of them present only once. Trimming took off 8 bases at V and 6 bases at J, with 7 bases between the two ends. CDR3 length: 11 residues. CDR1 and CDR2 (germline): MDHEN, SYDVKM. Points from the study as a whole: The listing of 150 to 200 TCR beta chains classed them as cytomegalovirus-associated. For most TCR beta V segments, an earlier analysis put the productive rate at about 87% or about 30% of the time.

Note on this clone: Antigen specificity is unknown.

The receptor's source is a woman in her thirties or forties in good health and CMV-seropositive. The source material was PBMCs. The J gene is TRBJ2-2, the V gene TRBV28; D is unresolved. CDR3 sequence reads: CASVFAGELFF. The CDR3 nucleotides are TGTGCCAGCGTATTCGCCGGGGAGCTGTTTTTT.